This T cell receptor beta chain came from a study of shared clonotypes between healthy human individuals. Ten immunoSEQ deep assay plates served to sequence unsorted PBMC DNA. The method was immunoSEQ multiplex PCR; TCRdb's version includes in-frame clones alone and lacks a portion of them. The table lists 400,000 to 500,000 clones, around 80% of them singletons, with less than 15% in the top ten. At least ten counts were recorded for this clone. Adult donors, all healthy and HIV-negative, had no recent acute infections or vaccinations. Nashville, Tennessee was home to all donors, each a Caucasian adult. The receptor was isolated from a woman in her thirties or forties in good health. Some clones in this sample may be carry-over from other donors' samples. What was sequenced was PBMCs.

As DNA, the CDR3 is TGTGCCAGCAGTTTCGCTGTGGGGACTAGCGGGATCGATGAGCAGTTCTTC. It codes for CASSFAVGTSGIDEQFF. V usage is TRBV28 and J usage is TRBJ2-1, with 13 bases aligning to TRBD2. The V segment lost 3 bases and the J segment 8 bases; nucleotides outside the gene matches: 10. Per the germline V gene, CDR1 is MDHEN and CDR2 is SYDVKM. CDR3 size: 17 residues.